This entry describes one T cell receptor (beta chain). Libraries were prepared by immunoSEQ multiplex PCR; TCRdb keeps only in-frame clonotypes and omits some of them. This table has over 70,000 clones, roughly 80% appearing once. The source of the sample is a study of PD-L1 blockade in urothelial cancer. With 2 bases removed from V and 2 bases from J, the gap between germline ends came to 10 bases. Germline lookup yields CDR1 MGHRA and CDR2 YSYEKL. This CDR3 has 15 amino acids. Indicated time point: peripheral blood 6 weeks after treatment start. The chain couples TRBV4-1 to TRBJ2-1; maybe TRBD2 (5 bases). Sequencing was performed on PBMCs, taken around atezolizumab (anti-PD-L1) treatment. The TCR originated in a man aged 65-85 years with urothelial cancer. The CDR3 DNA follows: TGCGCCAGCAGCCAACCCAGCGGAGCCTACAATGAGCAGTTCTTC. Its protein product is CASSQPSGAYNEQFF.